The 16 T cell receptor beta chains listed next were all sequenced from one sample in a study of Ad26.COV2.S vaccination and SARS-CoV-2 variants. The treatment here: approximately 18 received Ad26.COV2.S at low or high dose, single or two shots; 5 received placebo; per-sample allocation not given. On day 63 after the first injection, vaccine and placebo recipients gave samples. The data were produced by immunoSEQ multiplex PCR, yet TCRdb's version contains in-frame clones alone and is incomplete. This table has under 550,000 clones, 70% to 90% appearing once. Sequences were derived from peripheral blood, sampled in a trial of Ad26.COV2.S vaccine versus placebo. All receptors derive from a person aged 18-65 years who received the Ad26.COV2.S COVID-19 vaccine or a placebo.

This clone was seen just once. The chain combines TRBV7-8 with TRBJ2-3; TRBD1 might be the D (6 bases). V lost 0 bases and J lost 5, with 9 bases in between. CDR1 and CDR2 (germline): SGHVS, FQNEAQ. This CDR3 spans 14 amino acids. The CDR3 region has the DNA TGTGCCAGCAGCTTAGCCAGGGGTGGAGATACGCAGTATTTT. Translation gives CASSLARGGDTQYF. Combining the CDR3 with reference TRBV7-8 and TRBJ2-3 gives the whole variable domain GAGVSQSPRYKVAKRGQDVALRCDPISGHVSLFWYQQALGQGPEFLTYFQNEAQLDKSGLPSDRFFAERPEGSVSTLKIQRTQQEDSAVYLCASSLARGGDTQYFGPGTRLTVL.

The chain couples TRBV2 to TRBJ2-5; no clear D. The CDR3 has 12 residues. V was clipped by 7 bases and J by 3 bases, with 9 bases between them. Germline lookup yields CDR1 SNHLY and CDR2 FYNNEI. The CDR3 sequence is CASTRVKETQYF. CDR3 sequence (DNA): TGTGCCAGCACTAGGGTGAAAGAGACCCAGTACTTC.

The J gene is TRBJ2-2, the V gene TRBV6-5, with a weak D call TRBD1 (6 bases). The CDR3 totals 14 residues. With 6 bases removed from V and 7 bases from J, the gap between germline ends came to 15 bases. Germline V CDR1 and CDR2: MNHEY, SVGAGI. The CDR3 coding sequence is TGTGCCAGCAGACAGGGTTTATTCTTCGGGGAGCTGTTTTTT. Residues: CASRQGLFFGELFF.

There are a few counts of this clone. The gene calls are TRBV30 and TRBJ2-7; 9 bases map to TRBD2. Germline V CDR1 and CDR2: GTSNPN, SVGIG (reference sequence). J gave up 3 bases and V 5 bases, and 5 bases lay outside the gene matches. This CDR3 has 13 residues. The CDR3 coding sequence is TGTGCCTGGCGGACTAGCGTGAACTACGAGCAGTACTTC. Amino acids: CAWRTSVNYEQYF.

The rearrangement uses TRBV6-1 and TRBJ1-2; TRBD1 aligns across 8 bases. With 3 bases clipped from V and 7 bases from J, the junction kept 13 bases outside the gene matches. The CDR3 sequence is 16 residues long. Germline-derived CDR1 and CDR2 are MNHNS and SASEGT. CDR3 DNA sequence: TGTGCCAGCAGTGATGGGGGTTTGACAGGGGAATCTGGCTACACCTTC. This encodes CASSDGGLTGESGYTF.

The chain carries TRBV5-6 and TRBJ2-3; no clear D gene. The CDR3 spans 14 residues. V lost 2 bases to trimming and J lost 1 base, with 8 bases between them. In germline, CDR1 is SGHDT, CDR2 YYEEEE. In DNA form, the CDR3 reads TGTGCCAGCAGCTTTGGTGATGGCACAGATACGCAGTATTTT. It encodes CASSFGDGTDTQYF.

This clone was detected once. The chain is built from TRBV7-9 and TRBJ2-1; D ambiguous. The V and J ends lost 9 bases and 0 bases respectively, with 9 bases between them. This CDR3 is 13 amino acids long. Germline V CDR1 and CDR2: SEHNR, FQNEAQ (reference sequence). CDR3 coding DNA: TGTGCCAGTTCGGCTCCCTCCTACAATGAGCAGTTCTTC. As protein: CASSAPSYNEQFF.

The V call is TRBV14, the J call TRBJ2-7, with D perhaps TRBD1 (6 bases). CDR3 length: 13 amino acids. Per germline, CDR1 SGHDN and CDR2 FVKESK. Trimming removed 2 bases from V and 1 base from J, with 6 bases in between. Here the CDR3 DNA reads TGTGCCAGCAGCCAAACAGGGTCCTACGAGCAGTACTTC. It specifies CASSQTGSYEQYF.

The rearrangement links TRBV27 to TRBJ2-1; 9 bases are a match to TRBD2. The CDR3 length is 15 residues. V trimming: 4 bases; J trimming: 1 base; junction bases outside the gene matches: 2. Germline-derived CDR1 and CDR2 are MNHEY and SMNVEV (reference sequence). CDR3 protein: CASSSRGGSYNEQFF. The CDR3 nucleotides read TGTGCCAGCAGTTCGCGGGGGGGATCCTACAATGAGCAGTTCTTC.

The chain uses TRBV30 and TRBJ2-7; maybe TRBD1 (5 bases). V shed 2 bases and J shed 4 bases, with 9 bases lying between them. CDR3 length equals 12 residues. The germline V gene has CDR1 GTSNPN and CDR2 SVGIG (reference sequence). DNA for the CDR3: TGTGCCTGGAGTCAAGGGGATTACGAGCAGTACTTC. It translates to CAWSQGDYEQYF.

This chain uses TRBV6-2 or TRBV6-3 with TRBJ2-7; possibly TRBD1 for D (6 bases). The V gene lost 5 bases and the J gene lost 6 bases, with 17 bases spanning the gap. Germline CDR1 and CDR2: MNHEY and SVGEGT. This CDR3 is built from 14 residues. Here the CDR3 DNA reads TGTGCCAGCAGTCCCGGAACAGGGCTACGCGAGCAGTACTTC. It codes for CASSPGTGLREQYF.

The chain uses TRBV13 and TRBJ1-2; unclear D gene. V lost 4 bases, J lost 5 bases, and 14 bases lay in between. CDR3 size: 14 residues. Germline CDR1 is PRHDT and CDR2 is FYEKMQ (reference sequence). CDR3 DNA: TGTGCCAGCAGCTCGCAGACCGGGTGGTATGGCTACACCTTC. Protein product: CASSSQTGWYGYTF.

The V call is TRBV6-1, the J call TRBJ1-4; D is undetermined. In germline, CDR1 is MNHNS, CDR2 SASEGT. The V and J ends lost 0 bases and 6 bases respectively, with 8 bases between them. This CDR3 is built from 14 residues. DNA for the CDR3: TGTGCCAGCAGTGAAGCAGGAGGTGATGAAAAACTGTTTTTT. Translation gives CASSEAGGDEKLFF.

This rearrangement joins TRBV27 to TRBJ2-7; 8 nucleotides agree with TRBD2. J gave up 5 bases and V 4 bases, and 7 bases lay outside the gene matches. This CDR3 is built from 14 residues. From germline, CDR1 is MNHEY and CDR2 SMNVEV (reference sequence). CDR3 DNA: TGTGCCAGCAGTTATCTGCGGGGGGCACACGAGCAGTACTTC. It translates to CASSYLRGAHEQYF.

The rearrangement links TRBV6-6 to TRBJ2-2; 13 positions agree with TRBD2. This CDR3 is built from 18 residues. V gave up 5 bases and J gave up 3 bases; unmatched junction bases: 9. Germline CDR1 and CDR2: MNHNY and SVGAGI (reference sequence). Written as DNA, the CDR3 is TGTGCCAGCAGTCAACTAGCGGGGGGGCGGATTTACACCGGGGAGCTGTTTTTT. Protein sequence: CASSQLAGGRIYTGELFF.

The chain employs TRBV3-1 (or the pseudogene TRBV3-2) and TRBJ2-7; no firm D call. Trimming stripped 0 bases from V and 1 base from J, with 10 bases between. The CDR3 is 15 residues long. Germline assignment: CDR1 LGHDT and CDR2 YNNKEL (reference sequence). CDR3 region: CASSQERQVSYEQYF. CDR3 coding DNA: TGTGCCAGCAGCCAAGAACGCCAGGTATCCTACGAGCAGTACTTC.